This entry lists 5 T cell receptor beta chains sequenced from one sample in a study of T cell responses to AZD1222 COVID-19 vaccine. Only in-frame clones appear in the TCRdb table, and some are missing; sequencing was by immunoSEQ multiplex PCR. The table includes about 120,000 clones, around 93% detected once. Sequencing was performed on peripheral blood, taken 28 days after the second AZD1222 dose. These receptors came from an adult who received the AZD1222 COVID-19 vaccine.

The V and J genes are TRBV3-1 (or the pseudogene TRBV3-2) and TRBJ2-3; D might be TRBD2 (7 bases). The germline gives CDR1 LGHDT, CDR2 YNNKEL (reference sequence). Deletions cut 1 base from V and 2 bases from J, with 19 bases between. The CDR3 is 18 residues long. Here the CDR3 DNA reads TGTGCCAGCAGCCAAGTTTTTATGGGGGGGGCGGACACAGATACGCAGTATTTT. This sequence encodes CASSQVFMGGADTDTQYF.

The gene calls are TRBV30 and TRBJ2-1; 12 bases fit TRBD2. CDR3 length: 13 amino acids. V lost 1 base to trimming and J lost 13 bases; unmatched junction nucleotides: 5. Germline V lookup: CDR1 GTSNPN, CDR2 SVGIG (reference sequence). DNA of the CDR3: TGTGCCTGGAGTGGGACTAGCGGGGAATATCAGTTCTTC. It is translated as CAWSGTSGEYQFF.

The chain uses TRBV7-3 and TRBJ2-1; 8 bases line up with TRBD2. V was clipped by 6 bases and J by 7 bases; unmatched bases: 5. CDR1 and CDR2 (germline): SGHTA, FQGTGA. This CDR3 has 13 amino acids. The CDR3 here is CASSLAGSNEQFF. For the CDR3, the DNA is TGTGCCAGCAGTTTAGCGGGATCAAATGAGCAGTTCTTC.

Only one count was recorded for this clone. J is TRBJ2-3 and V is TRBV9; 12 bases are a match to TRBD2. This CDR3 region has 16 residues. Germline CDR1 is SGDLS and CDR2 is YYNGEE. V was clipped by 0 bases and J by 8 bases; unmatched bases: 7. CDR3 in DNA: TGTGCCAGCAGCGTAGTGGCTAGCGGGGGGGCGGCTACGCAGTATTTT. Its protein is CASSVVASGGAATQYF.

The CDR3 protein is CASSLDNSRTQYF. The CDR3 nucleotides read TGTGCCAGCAGCTTAGACAACAGCAGGACCCAGTACTTC. The V gene is TRBV13, the J gene TRBJ2-5; D is unresolved. Trimming left V 1 base short and J 7 bases short, with 10 bases between. Germline V gives CDR1 PRHDT, CDR2 FYEKMQ (reference sequence). CDR3 size: 13 residues. Filled out from reference TRBV13 and TRBJ2-5, the complete variable domain reads AAGVIQSPRHLIKEKRETATLKCYPIPRHDTVYWYQQGPGQDPQFLISFYEKMQSDKGSIPDRFSAQQFSDYHSELNMSSLELGDSALYFCASSLDNSRTQYFGPGTRLLVL.